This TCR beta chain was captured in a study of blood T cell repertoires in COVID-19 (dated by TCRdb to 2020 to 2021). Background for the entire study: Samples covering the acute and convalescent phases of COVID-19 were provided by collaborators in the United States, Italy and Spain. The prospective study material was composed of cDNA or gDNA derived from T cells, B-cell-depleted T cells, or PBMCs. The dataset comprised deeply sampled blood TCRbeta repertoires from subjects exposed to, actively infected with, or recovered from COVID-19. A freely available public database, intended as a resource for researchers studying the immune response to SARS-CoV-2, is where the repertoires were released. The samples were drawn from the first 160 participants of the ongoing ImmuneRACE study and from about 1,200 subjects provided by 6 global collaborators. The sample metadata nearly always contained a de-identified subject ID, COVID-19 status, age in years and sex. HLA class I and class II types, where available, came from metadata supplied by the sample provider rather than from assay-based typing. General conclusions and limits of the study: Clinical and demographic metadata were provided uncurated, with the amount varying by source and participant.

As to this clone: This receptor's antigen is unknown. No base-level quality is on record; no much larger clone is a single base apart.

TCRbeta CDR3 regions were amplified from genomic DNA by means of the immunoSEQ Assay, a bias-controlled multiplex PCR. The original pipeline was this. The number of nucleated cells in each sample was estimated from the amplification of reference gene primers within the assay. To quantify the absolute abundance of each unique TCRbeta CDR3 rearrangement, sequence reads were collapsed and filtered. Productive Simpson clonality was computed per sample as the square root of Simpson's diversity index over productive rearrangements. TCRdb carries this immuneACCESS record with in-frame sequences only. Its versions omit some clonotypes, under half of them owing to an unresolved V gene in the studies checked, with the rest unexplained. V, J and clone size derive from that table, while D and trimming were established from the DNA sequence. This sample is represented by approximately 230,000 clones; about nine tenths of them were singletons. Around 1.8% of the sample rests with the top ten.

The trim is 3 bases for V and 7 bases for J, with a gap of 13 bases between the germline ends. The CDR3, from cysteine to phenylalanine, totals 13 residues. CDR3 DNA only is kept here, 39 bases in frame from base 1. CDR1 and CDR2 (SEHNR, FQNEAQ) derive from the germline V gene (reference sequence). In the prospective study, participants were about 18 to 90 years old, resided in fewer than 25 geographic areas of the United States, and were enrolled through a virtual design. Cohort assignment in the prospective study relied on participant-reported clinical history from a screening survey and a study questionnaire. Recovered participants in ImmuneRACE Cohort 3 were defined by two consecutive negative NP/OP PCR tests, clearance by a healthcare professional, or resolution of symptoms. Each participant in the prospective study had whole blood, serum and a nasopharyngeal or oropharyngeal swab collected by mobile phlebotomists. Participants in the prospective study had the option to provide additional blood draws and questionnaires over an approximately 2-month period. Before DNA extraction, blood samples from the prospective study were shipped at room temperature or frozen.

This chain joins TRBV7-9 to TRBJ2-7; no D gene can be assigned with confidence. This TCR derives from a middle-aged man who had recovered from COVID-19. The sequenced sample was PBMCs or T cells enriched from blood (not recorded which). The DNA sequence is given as TGTGCCAGCAGCTTTTACGCAGGTCAGGAGCAGTACTTC. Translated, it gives CASSFYAGQEQYF.